Listed below are T cell receptor beta chains from one sample, sequenced in a study of blood T cell repertoires in COVID-19. Here immunoSEQ multiplex PCR was the method, and the copy in TCRdb shows in-frame clones only, minus some. The table includes about 73,000 clones, about 88% detected once. Sequences were obtained from peripheral blood. These receptors were collected from an older man with acute or convalescent COVID-19. CDR3s include the opening cysteine and the closing phenylalanine or tryptophan. D genes are given only for firm matches. A row's size may be missing; if present it is once, few, many or a size class.

D gene	clone size	V gene	J gene	CDR3 DNA	CDR3 protein
TRBD1	-	TRBV19	TRBJ1-1	TGTGCCAGTACCACCGGGACAGCGTTCGGGAACACTGAAGCTTTCTTT	CASTTGTAFGNTEAFF
-	few	TRBV10-3	TRBJ1-5	TGTGCCATCAGTGATGGTAGACAGACCTACAATCAGCCCCAGCATTTT	CAISDGRQTYNQPQHF
TRBD1	once	TRBV18	TRBJ2-1	TGTGCCAGCTCTAGACAGGGGCTCGATGAGCAGTTCTTC	CASSRQGLDEQFF
-	-	TRBV2	TRBJ1-1	TGTGCCAGCAGTGAAGGCCGGGTAGGGAACACTGAAGCTTTCTTT	CASSEGRVGNTEAFF
-	-	TRBV2	TRBJ1-2	TGTGCCAGCAGTGGAGACAGCATCTGGGGCTACACCTTC	CASSGDSIWGYTF
-	-	TRBV7-9	TRBJ1-2	TGTGCCAGCAGCTCAGCAGACACAGGAGCTTATGGCTACACCTTC	CASSSADTGAYGYTF
TRBD1	-	TRBV5-1	TRBJ1-4	TGCGCCAGCACCCCTAAGGGACAGGAGTATGAAAAACTGTTTTTT	CASTPKGQEYEKLFF
TRBD2	-	TRBV20-1	TRBJ2-1	TGCAGTGCTAGTGGTTACGTAGCGGGGGGCCGGTCCTACAATGAGCAGTTCTTC	CSASGYVAGGRSYNEQFF
-	few	TRBV19	TRBJ1-1	TGTGCCAGCCAAGAGTCCGAGGAGACCTATTGGAACACTGAAGCTTTCTTT	CASQESEETYWNTEAFF
-	-	TRBV30	TRBJ2-3	TGTGCCTGGAGTCGTGGCGACTTAATAGCGGTAACAGAAGATACGCAGTATTTT	CAWSRGDLIAVTEDTQYF
-	-	TRBV7-8	TRBJ1-1	TGTGCCAGCAGCTTAGCGGGTGGGCAGGGGAACACTGAAGCTTTCTTT	CASSLAGGQGNTEAFF
-	-	TRBV5-1	TRBJ2-7	TGCGCCAGCAGCAATCCGACAGTCTACGAGCAGTACTTC	CASSNPTVYEQYF
TRBD1	-	TRBV12-3/TRBV12-4	TRBJ1-1	TGTGCCAGCAGTTTATCACAGGGGGCTGAAGCTTTCTTT	CASSLSQGAEAFF
TRBD1	-	TRBV7-9	TRBJ1-2	TGTGCCAGCAGCAGAGGGGGCTTCAGCTATGGCTACACCTTC	CASSRGGFSYGYTF
TRBD1	few	TRBV7-9	TRBJ2-2	TGTGCCAGCAGCCAGACAGGGCACGGGGAGCTGTTTTTT	CASSQTGHGELFF
TRBD1	-	TRBV2	TRBJ1-2	TGTGCCAGCAGTGAGGGGACAGGGAACGGAGGAAACTATGGCTACACCTTC	CASSEGTGNGGNYGYTF
TRBD2	-	TRBV7-9	TRBJ2-5	TGTGCCAGCAGCTGGGGCGAACTAGCGATAGAGACCCAGTACTTC	CASSWGELAIETQYF
-	-	TRBV5-4	TRBJ1-1	TGTGCCAGCAGCTATGTACAGGGTACTGAAGCTTTCTTT	CASSYVQGTEAFF
-	few	TRBV3-1/TRBV3-2	TRBJ2-2	TGTGCCAGCAGCCTCTACGGGGAGCTGTTTTTT	CASSLYGELFF
-	-	TRBV7-9	TRBJ1-1	TGTGCCAGCAGCCATACTCTCGCTGAAGCTTTCTTT	CASSHTLAEAFF
TRBD1	once	TRBV29-1	TRBJ1-1	TGCAGCGGCACCCTAGGACAGGGGCACACTGAAGCTTTCTTT	CSGTLGQGHTEAFF
TRBD1	-	TRBV29-1	TRBJ1-2	TGCAGCGTGGACCCAGGGGGCGGTGGCTACACCTTC	CSVDPGGGGYTF
-	few	TRBV30	TRBJ1-3	TGTGCCTGGAGTGAGGGAGCGAACACCATATATTTT	CAWSEGANTIYF
TRBD2	-	TRBV29-1	TRBJ2-3	TGCAGCGTTGAAAGGGTAGCGGGAGAGGCGGATACGCAGTATTTT	CSVERVAGEADTQYF
-	-	TRBV9	TRBJ1-2	TGTGCCAGCAGCGTAGGTGCGGGGGGCTACACCTTC	CASSVGAGGYTF
TRBD1	-	TRBV2	TRBJ1-1	TGTGCCAGCCGGGACAGATTGAACACTGAAGCTTTCTTT	CASRDRLNTEAFF
-	-	TRBV9	TRBJ2-1	TGTGCCAGCAGCGACGGGACTCTAAACAATGAGCAGTTCTTC	CASSDGTLNNEQFF
TRBD1	-	TRBV19	TRBJ1-5	TGTGCCAGTAACACAGGGGACAATAGCAATCAGCCCCAGCATTTT	CASNTGDNSNQPQHF
-	-	TRBV7-8	TRBJ2-7	TGTGCCAGCAGCCCCACCGCAGGGCCCCACGAGCAGTACTTC	CASSPTAGPHEQYF
TRBD1	-	TRBV20-1	TRBJ2-3	TGCAGTGCTAGTTCGGACAGGGGGAGCCCAGATACGCAGTATTTT	CSASSDRGSPDTQYF
TRBD1	-	TRBV7-9	TRBJ2-1	TGTGCCAGCAGCCCGGGACAGGGAGCCAACAATGAGCAGTTCTTC	CASSPGQGANNEQFF
TRBD1	-	TRBV6-5	TRBJ1-2	TGTGCCAGCAGTAGAGACAGGGGGCGGCGCGGCTACACCTTC	CASSRDRGRRGYTF
-	once	TRBV7-6	TRBJ1-3	TGTGCCAGCAGCTTATTTTATGAGGGGTCGGGGGGCACCATATATTTT	CASSLFYEGSGGTIYF
TRBD1	-	TRBV2	TRBJ2-2	TGTGCCAGCATAGCACAGGGGCCGAGCACCGGGGAGCTGTTTTTT	CASIAQGPSTGELFF
TRBD1	-	TRBV5-1	TRBJ1-5	TGCGCCAGCAGCTTGACAGGGGGTGATCAGCCCCAGCATTTT	CASSLTGGDQPQHF
-	-	TRBV19	TRBJ1-5	TGTGCCAGCCAACAGGGAACTAGCAATCAGCCCCAGCATTTT	CASQQGTSNQPQHF
-	-	TRBV11-2	TRBJ2-7	TGTGCCAGCAGCTTATTGGGAAAGGGGCACGAGCAGTACTTC	CASSLLGKGHEQYF
-	-	TRBV5-4	TRBJ2-3	TGTGCCAGCGGGACTGCTGGTGATACGCAGTATTTT	CASGTAGDTQYF
-	-	TRBV5-5	TRBJ2-7	TGTGCCAGCAGCTGGACAGTCACCTCCTACGAGCAGTACTTC	CASSWTVTSYEQYF
-	-	TRBV9	TRBJ1-4	TGTGCCAGCAGCGTAGGAGCAACTAATGAAAAACTGTTTTTT	CASSVGATNEKLFF
TRBD1	-	TRBV3-1/TRBV3-2	TRBJ2-4	TGTGCCAGCAGCCTCGGGACAGCCGTAGCCAAAAACATTCAGTACTTC	CASSLGTAVAKNIQYF
TRBD1	-	TRBV7-2	TRBJ1-4	TGTGCCAGCAGCCGGGACAGTGTGGATGAAAAACTGTTTTTT	CASSRDSVDEKLFF
-	-	TRBV28	TRBJ1-5	TGTGCCAGCGGAACAGGGTACAATCAGCCCCAGCATTTT	CASGTGYNQPQHF
TRBD1	-	TRBV5-1	TRBJ1-2	TGCGCCAGCAGCCCGGGACAGATGAACTATGGCTACACCTTC	CASSPGQMNYGYTF
TRBD1	-	TRBV30	TRBJ1-2	TGTGCCTGGAGTCAACCGGGACAGGTCTATGGCTACACCTTC	CAWSQPGQVYGYTF
TRBD2	-	TRBV28	TRBJ2-5	TGTGCCAGCAGTTCGGGGGGGAGCCAAGAGACCCAGTACTTC	CASSSGGSQETQYF